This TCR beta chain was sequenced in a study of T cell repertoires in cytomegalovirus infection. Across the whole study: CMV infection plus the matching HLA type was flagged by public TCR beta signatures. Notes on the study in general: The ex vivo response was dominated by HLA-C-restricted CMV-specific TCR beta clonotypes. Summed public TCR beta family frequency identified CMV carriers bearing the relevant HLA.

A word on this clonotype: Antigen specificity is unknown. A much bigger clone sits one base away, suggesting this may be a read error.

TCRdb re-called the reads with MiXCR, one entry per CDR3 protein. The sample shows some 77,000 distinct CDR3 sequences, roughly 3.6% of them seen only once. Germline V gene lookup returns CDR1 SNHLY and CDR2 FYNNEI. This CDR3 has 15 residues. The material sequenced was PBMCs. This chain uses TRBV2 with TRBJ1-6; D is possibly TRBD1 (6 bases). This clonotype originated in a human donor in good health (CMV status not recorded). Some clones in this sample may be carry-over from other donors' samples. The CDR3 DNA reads TGTGCCAGCAGTCCGGACAGCTCCTATAATGCACCCCTCCACTTT. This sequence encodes CASSPDSSYNAPLHF.